These 25 T cell receptor beta chains originate from one sample sequenced in a study of CD8 T cells in Susac syndrome. With random hexamers, reverse transcription was performed on roughly 0.5 to 1 ug of RNA. One entry per CDR3 protein, called by TCRdb with MiXCR from the immunoSEQ multiplex PCR reads. The sample holds about 49,000 distinct CDR3 sequences; 80% to 95% are singletons and the top ten take about 0.54%. What was sequenced was CD8+ T cells from PBMCs. Every receptor here comes from a human donor in good health.

For the CDR3, the DNA is TGTGCCAGCAGCTTGGGGACAGGCACTGAAGCTTTCTTT. Translation: CASSLGTGTEAFF. The chain employs TRBV11-2 and TRBJ1-1; TRBD1 matches at 8 bases. The germline gives CDR1 SGHAT, CDR2 FQNNGV. The ends lost 3 bases at V and 4 bases at J; junction bases unmatched: 1. The CDR3 is 13 amino acids.

This clonotype was seen just once. The chain recombines TRBV2 with TRBJ2-7; the D call may be TRBD1 or TRBD2 (5 bases each). Germline V gene data show CDR1 as SNHLY and CDR2 as FYNNEI. The CDR3 consists of 12 residues. The V and J ends lost 6 bases and 6 bases respectively, with 12 bases between them. The DNA of the CDR3 is TGTGCCAGCAGCTACGGGGACGGCGAGCAGTACTTC. As protein: CASSYGDGEQYF.

The chain carries TRBV29-1 and TRBJ2-1; D may be TRBD1 (6 bases). The CDR3 covers 15 residues. Germline V gene lookup returns CDR1 SQVTM and CDR2 ANQGSEA. Trimming pared 3 bases from V and 5 bases from J, leaving 17 bases between. The CDR3 here is CSVDEAHRVHNEQFF. CDR3 in DNA: TGCAGCGTTGATGAAGCTCACAGGGTCCACAATGAGCAGTTCTTC.

V usage is TRBV5-1 and J usage is TRBJ2-2, with D possibly matching TRBD2 (5 bases). Trimming took off 2 bases at V and 6 bases at J, with 14 bases between the two ends. The CDR3 covers 15 residues. Per the germline V gene, CDR1 is SGHRS and CDR2 is YFSETQ. The CDR3 reads CASSFTGGSSGELFF. The CDR3 nucleotides are TGCGCCAGCAGCTTCACGGGCGGGTCGTCCGGGGAGCTGTTTTTT.

The chain combines TRBV5-1 with TRBJ2-7; 9 bases agree with TRBD2. Germline V CDR1 and CDR2: SGHRS, YFSETQ. CDR3 length equals 17 residues. Losses at the gene ends were 1 base for V and 0 bases for J; bases not matched to a gene: 8. Written as DNA, the CDR3 is TGCGCCAGCAGCTTGAGAGGGCTAGCGGGGAGCTCCTACGAGCAGTACTTC. This sequence encodes CASSLRGLAGSSYEQYF.

V usage is TRBV25-1 and J usage is TRBJ1-2; no firm D call. V lost 3 bases and J 2 bases, leaving 4 bases between the germline ends. The CDR3 spans 12 residues. CDR1 is MGHDK and CDR2 is SYGVNS in the germline V gene. CDR3 sequence (DNA): TGTGCCAGCAGTGAGACGAACTATGGCTACACCTTC. Translation: CASSETNYGYTF.

This chain uses TRBV7-8 with TRBJ2-7, with no clear D. The CDR3 runs to 14 residues. Germline V gene data show CDR1 as SGHVS and CDR2 as FQNEAQ. V shed 1 base and J shed 2 bases, with 9 bases lying between them. CDR3: CASSLGQPPYEQYF. The CDR3 region has the DNA TGTGCCAGCAGCTTAGGGCAGCCCCCCTACGAGCAGTACTTC.

V usage is TRBV30 and J usage is TRBJ2-1; D is perhaps TRBD2 (5 bases). V lost 8 bases, J lost 5 bases, and 16 bases lay in between. Germline V CDR1 and CDR2: GTSNPN, SVGIG (reference sequence). This CDR3 spans 13 amino acids. CDR3 bases: TGTGCCGGCCGTAGTGGTAGCGACAATGAGCAGTTCTTC. Protein: CAGRSGSDNEQFF.

CDR3 coding DNA: TGTGCCAGCAGCTTCACCTCACAATGGGACACCGGGGAGCTGTTTTTT. This gives the protein CASSFTSQWDTGELFF. The chain recombines TRBV7-8 with TRBJ2-2; D is unclear. Trimming shortened V by 3 bases and J by 3 bases, and 14 bases separated the two germline ends. The germline V gene has CDR1 SGHVS and CDR2 FQNEAQ. This CDR3 is built from 16 residues. The complete variable domain, with remaining parts taken from reference TRBV7-8 and TRBJ2-2, reads GAGVSQSPRYKVAKRGQDVALRCDPISGHVSLFWYQQALGQGPEFLTYFQNEAQLDKSGLPSDRFFAERPEGSVSTLKIQRTQQEDSAVYLCASSFTSQWDTGELFFGEGSRLTVL.

This clonotype was seen only once. The J gene is TRBJ1-2, the V gene TRBV20-1; TRBD1 is a possible D gene (6 bases). Trimming took 7 bases from V and 6 from J, leaving 12 bases between them. The germline V gene has CDR1 DFQATT and CDR2 SNEGSKA (reference sequence). The CDR3 is 11 amino acids. CDR3 protein: CSGWTVHGYTF. The DNA of the CDR3 is TGCAGTGGCTGGACAGTCCATGGCTACACCTTC.

The rearrangement uses TRBV29-1 and TRBJ1-1; the D is unclear. Germline CDR1 is SQVTM and CDR2 is ANQGSEA. The CDR3 sequence is 12 residues long. With 8 bases removed from V and 4 bases from J, the gap between germline ends came to 14 bases. CDR3 protein: CSFRLQSTEAFF. Here the CDR3 DNA reads TGCAGCTTCCGTCTGCAGAGCACTGAAGCTTTCTTT.

V and J are TRBV10-2 and TRBJ2-2; D possibly matches TRBD1 or TRBD2 (5 bases each). CDR1 WSHSY and CDR2 SAAADI come from the germline V gene. CDR3 size: 13 residues. V dropped 8 bases and J dropped 6 bases, with 13 bases sitting between them. CDR3 loop: CASGSQEAGELFF. Written as DNA, the CDR3 is TGCGCCAGCGGCTCACAGGAGGCCGGGGAGCTGTTTTTT.

The chain carries TRBV10-3 and TRBJ2-1; 11 bases map to TRBD2. The trim removed 2 bases at V and 0 bases at J, leaving 6 bases unmatched. CDR3 size: 18 residues. The germline V gene has CDR1 ENHRY and CDR2 SYGVKD. The CDR3 loop is CAISEPLAGGSSYNEQFF. As DNA, the CDR3 is TGTGCCATCAGTGAGCCCTTAGCGGGAGGGAGCTCCTACAATGAGCAGTTCTTC.

The chain couples TRBV29-1 to TRBJ2-7, with 9 bases lining up with TRBD2. The ends lost 1 base at V and 3 bases at J; junction bases unmatched: 4. CDR3 size: 14 residues. The germline V gene has CDR1 SQVTM and CDR2 ANQGSEA. This CDR3 reads CSVEGLAGFYEQYF. In nucleotides, the CDR3 is TGCAGCGTTGAAGGTCTAGCGGGATTCTACGAGCAGTACTTC.

The CDR3 DNA reads as TGTGCCAGCAGCTTCAGGGGGCGAACCGGGGAGCTGTTTTTT. Amino acids: CASSFRGRTGELFF. This chain links TRBV13 with TRBJ2-2; 8 bases agree with TRBD1. Germline V lookup: CDR1 PRHDT, CDR2 FYEKMQ (reference sequence). V shed 3 bases and J 5 bases; nucleotides not matched to a gene: 2. The CDR3 loop spans 14 amino acids.

The rearrangement links TRBV5-1 to TRBJ2-5; unclear D gene. Germline CDR1 and CDR2: SGHRS and YFSETQ. Trimming shortened V by 4 bases and J by 3 bases, and 10 bases separated the two germline ends. CDR3 length: 13 residues. CDR3 loop: CASSTPEEETQYF. CDR3 bases: TGCGCCAGCAGCACCCCAGAAGAAGAGACCCAGTACTTC. The full variable domain, its missing parts supplied by reference TRBV5-1 and TRBJ2-5, is KAGVTQTPRYLIKTRGQQVTLSCSPISGHRSVSWYQQTPGQGLQFLFEYFSETQRNKGNFPGRFSGRQFSNSRSEMNVSTLELGDSALYLCASSTPEEETQYFGPGTRLLVL.

This clonotype was counted once. The rearrangement links TRBV29-1 to TRBJ1-4; D unclear. CDR1 SQVTM and CDR2 ANQGSEA come from the germline V gene. With 4 bases removed from V and 6 bases from J, the gap between germline ends came to 9 bases. The CDR3 spans 12 residues. CDR3 sequence (DNA): TGCAGCGTTGTCGGCAGCCATGAAAAACTGTTTTTT. It translates to CSVVGSHEKLFF.

J is TRBJ2-5 and V is TRBV12-3 or TRBV12-4; a weak D match, TRBD1 (5 bases). The CDR3 totals 16 residues. V shed 6 bases and J shed 6 bases, with 23 bases lying between them. The CDR3 sequence is CASSSSAPTDSQTQYF. The CDR3 DNA sequence: TGTGCCAGCAGCTCTAGTGCCCCCACCGACAGCCAGACCCAGTACTTC.

The V and J genes are TRBV12-3 or TRBV12-4 and TRBJ2-7, with D possibly being TRBD2 (5 bases). This CDR3 is built from 12 residues. V dropped 6 bases and J dropped 6 bases, with 12 bases sitting between them. CDR3 coding DNA: TGTGCCAGCAGCCCTGACGGGGTCGAGCAGTACTTC. Amino acid sequence: CASSPDGVEQYF.

The V gene is TRBV28, the J gene TRBJ2-1, with 12 positions matching TRBD2. Germline lookup yields CDR1 MDHEN and CDR2 SYDVKM. This CDR3 region has 15 residues. The ends lost 3 bases at V and 8 bases at J; junction bases unmatched: 5. Written as DNA, the CDR3 is TGTGCCAGCAGTTTGACTAGCGGGAGTAGCTATGAGCAGTTCTTC. This translates into CASSLTSGSSYEQFF.

The chain carries TRBV29-1 and TRBJ1-1, with TRBD1 matching over 9 bases. This CDR3 region has 17 residues. CDR1 and CDR2 (germline): SQVTM, ANQGSEA. The V gene end was trimmed by 7 bases and the J gene end by 0 bases; junction bases not matched to a gene: 15. In nucleotides, the CDR3 is TGCAGCGCCGATCGGGACAGGGAACCCCACATGAACACTGAAGCTTTCTTT. Amino acid sequence: CSADRDREPHMNTEAFF.

The V call is TRBV7-8, the J call TRBJ2-2; perhaps TRBD1 as D (6 bases). Trimming took off 5 bases at V and 0 bases at J, with 13 bases between the two ends. This CDR3 contains 16 residues. The germline gives CDR1 SGHVS, CDR2 FQNEAQ. The CDR3 DNA follows: TGTGCCAGCAGCGACAGGACGACACCGAACACCGGGGAGCTGTTTTTT. It yields the protein CASSDRTTPNTGELFF. The variable domain in full, completed from reference TRBV7-8 and TRBJ2-2, reads GAGVSQSPRYKVAKRGQDVALRCDPISGHVSLFWYQQALGQGPEFLTYFQNEAQLDKSGLPSDRFFAERPEGSVSTLKIQRTQQEDSAVYLCASSDRTTPNTGELFFGEGSRLTVL.

The V call is TRBV29-1, the J call TRBJ1-1; the D is unclear. Germline V gene sequence: CDR1 SQVTM, CDR2 ANQGSEA. The CDR3 runs 12 residues. Trimming removed 6 bases from V and 4 bases from J, with 12 bases in between. CDR3 amino acids: CSVRGGFTEAFF. CDR3 DNA sequence: TGCAGCGTCCGGGGAGGGTTCACTGAAGCTTTCTTT.

The chain links TRBV28 to TRBJ2-7, with 13 bases fitting TRBD2. V lost 7 bases to trimming and J lost 2 bases; unmatched junction nucleotides: 2. CDR1 is MDHEN, CDR2 SYDVKM, per germline. There are 14 residues in the CDR3. The CDR3 DNA sequence: TGTGCCAGCACACTAGCGGGAGGGGCCTACGAGCAGTACTTC. Translated: CASTLAGGAYEQYF. Together with reference TRBV28 and TRBJ2-7, the CDR3 gives the full variable domain: DVKVTQSSRYLVKRTGEKVFLECVQDMDHENMFWYRQDPGLGLRLIYFSYDVKMKEKGDIPEGYSVSREKKERFSLILESASTNQTSMYLCASTLAGGAYEQYFGPGTRLTVT.

The CDR3 here is CASSSGLAEETQYF. CDR3 DNA: TGTGCCAGCAGCTCGGGACTAGCGGAAGAGACCCAGTACTTC. The chain uses TRBV7-9 and TRBJ2-5; 11 positions agree with TRBD2. V shed 4 bases and J 3 bases; nucleotides not matched to a gene: 1. The CDR3 contains 14 residues. The germline V gene has CDR1 SEHNR and CDR2 FQNEAQ (reference sequence).